Below, 26 T cell receptor beta chains from the same sample are listed, as sequenced in a study of T cells in Graves' hyperthyroidism and ophthalmopathy. Amplified TCR beta CDR3 regions came from RNA transcripts. TCR CDR3 underwent first-round RT-PCR with the HTBI primer set. TCRdb redid the calling of the multiplex PCR reads with MiXCR, one entry per CDR3 protein. Altogether approximately 690,000 distinct CDR3 sequences are present, less than 25% being singletons, with the ten largest covering roughly a third. Sequencing used blood. The receptor source for this set is a man younger than 45 with Graves' ophthalmopathy.

The genes are TRBV5-1 and TRBJ1-1, with a weak D call TRBD1 (5 bases). Germline V gene sequence: CDR1 SGHRS, CDR2 YFSETQ. The V end was cut by 6 bases, the J end by 4 bases, with 16 bases between. CDR3 length: 14 residues. The CDR3 reads CASTYAGRGTEAFF. DNA for the CDR3: TGCGCCAGCACCTACGCGGGGAGGGGCACTGAAGCTTTCTTT. Combining the CDR3 with reference TRBV5-1 and TRBJ1-1 gives the whole variable domain KAGVTQTPRYLIKTRGQQVTLSCSPISGHRSVSWYQQTPGQGLQFLFEYFSETQRNKGNFPGRFSGRQFSNSRSEMNVSTLELGDSALYLCASTYAGRGTEAFFGQGTRLTVV.

This clonotype has just a few counts. One junction end does not reproduce the germline sequence, and a read error may be involved. The chain links TRBV20-1 to TRBJ1-4; D is perhaps TRBD1 (6 bases). This CDR3 is built from 14 residues. Germline-derived CDR1 and CDR2 are DFQATT and SNEGSKA (reference sequence). CDR3 in amino acids: CSARDARGGEKLFF. The DNA for the CDR3 is TGCAGTGCCAGAGATGCCAGGGGAGGGGAAAAACTGTTTTTT.

This clonotype was observed many times. V usage is TRBV12-3 or TRBV12-4 and J usage is TRBJ2-1, with TRBD2 matching 13 bases. This CDR3 is built from 17 residues. V lost 3 bases to trimming and J lost 4 bases; unmatched junction nucleotides: 6. The CDR3 loop reads CASSLTSGRTPYNEQFF. CDR3 nucleotide sequence: TGTGCCAGCAGTTTGACTAGCGGGAGGACCCCATACAATGAGCAGTTCTTC.

This clonotype turned up a few times. This chain joins TRBV6-1 and TRBJ2-3, with D perhaps matching TRBD2 (5 bases). V shed 9 bases and J shed 12 bases, with 16 bases lying between them. CDR3 length equals 11 residues. Germline CDR1 is MNHNS and CDR2 is SASEGT. The CDR3 nucleotides read TGTGCCAGTGGTGAGGGCCTACATCAGTATTTT. As protein: CASGEGLHQYF.

To note about this clonotype: One junction end does not reproduce the germline sequence, and a read error may be involved. This chain links TRBV27 with TRBJ2-3, with TRBD2 matching 13 bases. Germline loops: CDR1 MNHEY, CDR2 SMNVEV (reference sequence). The length of the CDR3 is 24 residues. The CDR3 nucleotides are TGTACCAGCAGTACTTCCTGGGTCGCGGGACAGACGAAAACTAGCGGGAGGGCCGCAGATACGCAGTATTTT. Translation gives CTSSTSWVAGQTKTSGRAADTQYF.

This clonotype has a count of ten or more. V is TRBV20-1 and J is TRBJ2-7; 9 bases align to TRBD1. This CDR3 has 14 residues. The V and J ends lost 5 bases and 4 bases, in that order; junction bases with no gene match: 9. Per germline, CDR1 DFQATT and CDR2 SNEGSKA (reference sequence). CDR3 DNA: TGCAGTGCTCAAACCGGGACAGGGACATACGAGCAGTACTTC. This sequence encodes CSAQTGTGTYEQYF.

This CDR3 is CASDRGAGYGYTF. The DNA of the CDR3 is TGTGCCAGCGACAGGGGGGCAGGGTATGGCTACACCTTC. This sequence joins TRBV2 and TRBJ1-2; 9 bases are a match to TRBD1. CDR3 length equals 13 residues. V was pared by 8 bases and J by 5 bases, with 6 bases of the junction left unmatched. The germline gives CDR1 SNHLY, CDR2 FYNNEI.

This clonotype showed up just a few times. The chain carries TRBV6-1 and TRBJ1-3, with 7 bases lining up with TRBD1. The CDR3 has 16 residues. The V gene's germline CDR1 is MNHNS and CDR2 SASEGT. Unmatched junction bases numbered 11, after V lost 6 bases and J lost 3 bases. DNA of the CDR3: TGTGCCAGCAGCTATGGGGACAGTAAAGATGGAAACACCATATATTTT. Encoded protein: CASSYGDSKDGNTIYF.

This clonotype was seen more than once but under ten times. The junction departs from germline at one end; a sequencing error may be responsible. The chain combines TRBV4-1 with TRBJ2-2, with D uncertain. The length of the CDR3 is 13 residues. Germline V gene data show CDR1 as MGHRA and CDR2 as YSYEKL. CDR3 protein: CASGQANTGELFF. In nucleotides, the CDR3 is TGCGCCAGCGGCCAGGCGAACACCGGGGAGCTGTTTTTT.

This clonotype was picked up many times. The chain couples TRBV12-3 or TRBV12-4 to TRBJ2-1, with D possibly TRBD2 on 5 matching bases. This CDR3 is 13 amino acids long. The V end lost 4 bases, the J end lost 5 bases, and 9 bases lay between the germline ends. The DNA of the CDR3 is TGTGCCAGCAGTTGGACTGGGGACAATGAGCAGTTCTTC. This gives the protein CASSWTGDNEQFF.

V and J are TRBV4-1 and TRBJ2-2; 8 positions match TRBD2. Germline assignment: CDR1 MGHRA and CDR2 YSYEKL. Trimming at V came to 3 bases and at J to 7 bases, leaving 7 bases not matched to a gene. The CDR3 has 15 amino acids. Here the CDR3 reads CASSQEIAGYGELFF. In DNA form, the CDR3 reads TGCGCCAGCAGCCAGGAAATAGCGGGATACGGGGAGCTGTTTTTT.

The chain joins TRBV7-9 to TRBJ1-4, with D unresolved. The CDR3 has 14 amino acids. The V end lost 1 base, the J end lost 3 bases, and 6 bases lay between the germline ends. Germline V CDR1 and CDR2: SEHNR, FQNEAQ (reference sequence). The CDR3 region has the DNA TGTGCCAGCAGCTTAGAGGGCGCTAATGAAAAACTGTTTTTT. Translating gives CASSLEGANEKLFF.

This clonotype occurred many times. CDR3 region: CASSYGTGRETQYF. The CDR3, as DNA: TGTGCCAGCAGTTACGGGACAGGAAGGGAGACCCAGTACTTC. The V call is TRBV6-5, the J call TRBJ2-5; 8 bases map to TRBD1. Trimming removed 2 bases from V and 5 bases from J; junction bases left unmatched: 4. The CDR3 consists of 14 residues. The germline CDR1 and CDR2 sequences are MNHEY and SVGAGI.

In DNA form, the CDR3 reads TGTGCCAGCAGACTTACAGGGTCCAATCAGCCCCAGCATTTT. This codes for CASRLTGSNQPQHF. The chain recombines TRBV12-3 or TRBV12-4 with TRBJ1-5, with a possible D match to TRBD1 (6 bases). Trimming left V 6 bases short and J 3 bases short, with 12 bases between. The CDR3 runs to 14 residues.

The V and J genes are TRBV27 and TRBJ2-3; weak D call: TRBD2 (5 bases). The germline V and J ends were trimmed by 0 bases and 5 bases, with 12 bases remaining between them. Germline CDR1 is MNHEY and CDR2 is SMNVEV (reference sequence). The CDR3 totals 15 residues. The CDR3: CASSLSWESGDTQYF. The CDR3, as DNA: TGTGCCAGCAGTTTATCATGGGAGAGTGGAGATACGCAGTATTTT.

This clonotype occurred many times. The rearrangement joins TRBV20-1 to TRBJ2-1; TRBD2 matches at 10 bases. The CDR3 consists of 15 residues. Germline CDR1 and CDR2: DFQATT and SNEGSKA (reference sequence). The trim removed 3 bases at V and 7 bases at J, leaving 9 bases unmatched. The DNA for the CDR3 is TGCAGTGCTAGGCCGGGACTAGCGTTAGGGAATGAGCAGTTCTTC. This sequence encodes CSARPGLALGNEQFF.

V gene TRBV29-1 combines with J gene TRBJ2-2, with 10 bases aligning to TRBD1. Per the germline V gene, CDR1 is SQVTM and CDR2 is ANQGSEA. This CDR3 comprises 12 residues. V shed 7 bases and J 6 bases; nucleotides not matched to a gene: 2. The CDR3 is CSGGQGAGELFF. DNA of the CDR3: TGCAGCGGTGGACAGGGGGCCGGGGAGCTGTTTTTT.

This sequence joins TRBV3-1 and TRBJ1-3; the D gene is possibly TRBD1 (6 bases). The ends were cut back, 4 bases at V and 1 base at J, with 11 bases in the middle. CDR1 and CDR2 (germline): LGHDT, YNNKEL (reference sequence). This CDR3 has 15 amino acids. CDR3: CASSPETGSGNTIYF. DNA for the CDR3: TGTGCCAGCAGCCCCGAAACAGGGTCTGGAAACACCATATATTTT.

Only a few counts were recorded for this clonotype. The rearrangement joins TRBV30 to TRBJ2-3; D ambiguous. CDR1 and CDR2 from the germline V gene are GTSNPN and SVGIG (reference sequence). This CDR3 spans 13 amino acids. V lost 1 base to trimming and J lost 2 bases, with 7 bases between them. This CDR3 reads CAWSEVYTDTQYF. In DNA form, the CDR3 reads TGTGCCTGGAGTGAGGTGTACACAGATACGCAGTATTTT.

This clonotype appeared many times. This chain joins TRBV7-2 and TRBJ2-7; D unresolved. The CDR3 extends over 13 amino acids. Trimming pared 3 bases from V and 5 bases from J, leaving 11 bases between. From germline, CDR1 is SGHTA and CDR2 FQGNSA. The CDR3 loop is CASSFNFKDEQYF. The DNA of the CDR3 is TGTGCCAGCAGCTTCAATTTTAAGGACGAGCAGTACTTC.

Only a few counts were recorded for this clonotype. The chain couples TRBV12-3 or TRBV12-4 to TRBJ2-7, with D maybe TRBD1 (5 bases). Between the trimmed V and J ends, which lost 3 bases and 3 bases, there was a span of 9 bases. The length of the CDR3 is 13 residues. DNA of the CDR3: TGTGCCAGCAGTTTCAGGACATTCTACGAGCAGTACTTC. As protein: CASSFRTFYEQYF.

This clonotype was counted many times. The chain links TRBV27 to TRBJ1-2; 7 bases agree with TRBD1. The CDR3 is 15 residues long. Germline V gene data show CDR1 as MNHEY and CDR2 as SMNVEV (reference sequence). Unmatched junction bases numbered 7, after V lost 2 bases and J lost 4 bases. DNA of the CDR3: TGTGCCAGCAGTTTAAACGGGGACAGCATCTATGGCTACACCTTC. It translates to CASSLNGDSIYGYTF.

The chain uses TRBV10-3 and TRBJ2-1; the match to TRBD2 covers 7 bases. CDR1 and CDR2 from the germline V gene are ENHRY and SYGVKD. There are 15 residues in the CDR3. V gave up 0 bases and J gave up 6 bases; unmatched junction bases: 5. CDR3 coding DNA: TGTGCCATCAGTGAGTCGAAGCTAGCGGTCAATGAGCAGTTCTTC. It codes for CAISESKLAVNEQFF.

This clonotype was counted ten times or more. This chain connects TRBV2 to TRBJ1-5; 12 bases match TRBD1. Germline CDR1 reads SNHLY; CDR2 reads FYNNEI. The CDR3 is 15 amino acids. Germline trimming cut 6 bases from V and 6 bases from J; bases unmatched to any gene: 6. The CDR3 DNA follows: TGTGCCAGCAGCGGGACAGGGGGCTTGGGTCAGCCCCAGCATTTT. This translates into CASSGTGGLGQPQHF.

This clonotype occurred a few times. The chain's CDR3 is CAWSEGLGNTEAFF. In DNA, the CDR3 is TGTGCCTGGAGTGAGGGACTGGGGAACACTGAAGCTTTCTTT. The chain uses TRBV30 and TRBJ1-1; D is perhaps TRBD1 (5 bases). V was trimmed by 1 base and J by 1 base, leaving 10 bases between them. This CDR3 has 14 amino acids. Germline V gene sequence: CDR1 GTSNPN, CDR2 SVGIG (reference sequence). The full variable domain, its missing parts supplied by reference TRBV30 and TRBJ1-1, is SQTIHQWPATLVQPVGSPLSLECTVEGTSNPNLYWYRQAAGRGLQLLFYSVGIGQISSEVPQNLSASRPQDRQFILSSKKLLLSDSGFYLCAWSEGLGNTEAFFGQGTRLTVV.

The chain couples TRBV2 to TRBJ2-7, with 7 positions matching TRBD2. Looked up from germline, CDR1 is SNHLY and CDR2 is FYNNEI. V lost 0 bases to trimming and J lost 2 bases; unmatched junction nucleotides: 4. This CDR3 is 15 amino acids long. The CDR3 is CASSEAPSGTYEQYF. The CDR3, as DNA: TGTGCCAGCAGTGAAGCTCCTAGCGGAACCTACGAGCAGTACTTC.